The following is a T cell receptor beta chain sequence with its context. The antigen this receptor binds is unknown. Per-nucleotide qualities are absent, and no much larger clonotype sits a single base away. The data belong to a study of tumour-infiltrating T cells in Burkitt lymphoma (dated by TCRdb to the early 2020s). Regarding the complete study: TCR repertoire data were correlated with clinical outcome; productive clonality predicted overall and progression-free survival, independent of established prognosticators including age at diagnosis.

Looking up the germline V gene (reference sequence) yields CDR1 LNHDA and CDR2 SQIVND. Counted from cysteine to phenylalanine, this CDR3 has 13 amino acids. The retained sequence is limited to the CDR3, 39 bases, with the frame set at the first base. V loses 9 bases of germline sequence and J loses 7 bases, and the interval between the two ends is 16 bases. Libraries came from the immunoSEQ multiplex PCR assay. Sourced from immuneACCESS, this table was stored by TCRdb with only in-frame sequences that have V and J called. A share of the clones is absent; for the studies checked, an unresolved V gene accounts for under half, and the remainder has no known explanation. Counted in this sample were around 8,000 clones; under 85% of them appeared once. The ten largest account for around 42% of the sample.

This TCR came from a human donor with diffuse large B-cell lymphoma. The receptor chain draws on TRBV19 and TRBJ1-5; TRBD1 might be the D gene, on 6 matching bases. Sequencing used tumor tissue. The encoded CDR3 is CASSRGAGQPQHF. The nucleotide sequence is TGTGCCAGCAGTCGGGGGGCTGGGCAGCCCCAGCATTTT.